The sequence of this TCR beta chain was determined in a study of blood T cell repertoires in COVID-19. Study in general: Sites across the United States, Italy and Spain contributed samples from acute and convalescent COVID-19. T cells, B-cell-depleted T cells, or PBMCs provided the cDNA or gDNA that served as material.

This CDR3 spans 13 amino acids. Germline V gives CDR1 GTSNPN, CDR2 SVGIG (reference sequence). Between the trimmed V and J ends, which lost 0 bases and 6 bases, there was a span of 9 bases. In the source study's methods: Nucleated cell number was recorded as an estimate derived from reference gene primer amplification. Clones were sequenced by immunoSEQ multiplex PCR, and TCRdb holds only the in-frame ones, with some missing. From that table come the V and J calls and clone size; the DNA was used to work out D and trimming. This sample has roughly 100,000 clones, with around 74% found just once. The receptor was isolated from a woman in her seventies with acute or convalescent COVID-19. The gene calls are TRBV30 and TRBJ2-1; the D gene is possibly TRBD2 (5 bases). Sample: peripheral blood. The chain's CDR3 is CAWSVQRSNEQFF. CDR3 nucleotides: TGTGCCTGGAGTGTACAGCGGAGCAATGAGCAGTTCTTC.